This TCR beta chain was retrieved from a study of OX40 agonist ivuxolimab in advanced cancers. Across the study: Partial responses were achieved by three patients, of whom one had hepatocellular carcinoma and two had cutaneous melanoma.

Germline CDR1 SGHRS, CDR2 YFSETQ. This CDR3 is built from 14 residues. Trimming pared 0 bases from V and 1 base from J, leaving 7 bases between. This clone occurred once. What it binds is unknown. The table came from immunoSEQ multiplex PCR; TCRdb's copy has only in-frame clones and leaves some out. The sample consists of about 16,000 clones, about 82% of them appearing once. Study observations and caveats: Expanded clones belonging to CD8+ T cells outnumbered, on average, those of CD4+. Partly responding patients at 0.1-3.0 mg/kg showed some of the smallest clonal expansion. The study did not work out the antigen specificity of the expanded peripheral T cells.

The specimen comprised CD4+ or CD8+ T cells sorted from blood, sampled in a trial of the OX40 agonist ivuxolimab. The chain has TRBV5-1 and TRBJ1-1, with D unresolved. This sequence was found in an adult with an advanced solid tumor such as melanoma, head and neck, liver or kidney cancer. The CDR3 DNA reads TGCGCCAGCAGCTTGGCCTCGGAGAACACTGAAGCTTTCTTT. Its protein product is CASSLASENTEAFF. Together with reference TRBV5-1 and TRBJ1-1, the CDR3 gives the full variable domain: KAGVTQTPRYLIKTRGQQVTLSCSPISGHRSVSWYQQTPGQGLQFLFEYFSETQRNKGNFPGRFSGRQFSNSRSEMNVSTLELGDSALYLCASSLASENTEAFFGQGTRLTVV.